Each of the 30 T cell receptor beta chains below was sequenced from the same sample in a study of shared clonotypes between healthy human individuals. Sequencing used immunoSEQ multiplex PCR; TCRdb keeps in-frame clones, though not all of them. This sample has about 2.1 million clones, with around 93% found just once. In the naive CD8 group, cells lacked CD45RO and were positively selected for CCR7, so terminally differentiated effector memory CD45RA+ cells were left out. Sequencing was carried out using naive CD8+ T cells from PBMCs. Receptors were obtained from a man aged 18 to 29 in good health. Some clones in this sample may be carry-over from other donors' samples.

The V call is TRBV5-1, the J call TRBJ2-1, with 12 bases aligning to TRBD2. With V trimmed by 4 bases and J by 7 bases, 15 bases remained unmatched. In germline, CDR1 is SGHRS, CDR2 YFSETQ. The CDR3 totals 18 residues. The CDR3 nucleotides are TGCGCCAGCAGCCTTACCGGGACTAGCGGGTCCCGGCCAAATGAGCAGTTCTTC. Its translation: CASSLTGTSGSRPNEQFF.

The chain combines TRBV19 with TRBJ1-2; D not resolved. The CDR3 consists of 14 residues. Trimming shortened V by 6 bases and J by 3 bases, and 14 bases separated the two germline ends. From germline, CDR1 is LNHDA and CDR2 SQIVND (reference sequence). This chain's CDR3 is CASSLPREHYGYTF. For the CDR3, the DNA is TGTGCCAGTAGCCTACCGAGGGAGCACTATGGCTACACCTTC.

The rearrangement joins TRBV4-1 to TRBJ2-7; D not resolved. CDR3 size: 14 residues. Germline-derived CDR1 and CDR2 are MGHRA and YSYEKL. Deletions cut 0 bases from V and 9 bases from J, with 15 bases between. CDR3 bases: TGCGCCAGCAGCCAAGATATTTTGGGTTTGGGGCAGTACTTC. Residues: CASSQDILGLGQYF.

CDR3 DNA sequence: TGTGCCAGCAGCTTAGATCCCCGCGCTAGCGGGAGTTACAATGAGCAGTTCTTC. Translation gives CASSLDPRASGSYNEQFF. This chain connects TRBV7-8 to TRBJ2-1, with 10 bases aligning to TRBD2. The V and J ends lost 1 base and 4 bases, in that order; junction bases with no gene match: 10. Germline CDR1 SGHVS, CDR2 FQNEAQ. CDR3 length: 18 residues.

The chain employs TRBV7-8 and TRBJ2-7, with D hard to call. The V gene's germline CDR1 is SGHVS and CDR2 FQNEAQ. Between the trimmed V and J ends, which lost 0 bases and 8 bases, there was a span of 17 bases. CDR3 length: 15 residues. CDR3 region: CASSLADGTWSKQYF. The CDR3 DNA reads as TGTGCCAGCAGCTTAGCGGATGGTACATGGAGCAAGCAGTACTTC.

The chain has TRBV29-1 and TRBJ2-7, with D perhaps TRBD1 or TRBD2 (7 bases each). Per the germline V gene, CDR1 is SQVTM and CDR2 is ANQGSEA. This CDR3 is built from 13 residues. V lost 7 bases and J 3 bases, leaving 16 bases between the germline ends. The CDR3 is CSALGGTDYEQYF. CDR3 DNA: TGCAGCGCCCTCGGGGGGACAGACTACGAGCAGTACTTC.

The genes are TRBV6-5 and TRBJ1-5; tentatively, D is TRBD1 (5 bases). The V gene lost 0 bases and the J gene lost 7 bases, with 10 bases spanning the gap. The CDR3 covers 14 residues. Germline values: CDR1 MNHEY, CDR2 SVGAGI. The CDR3 DNA reads as TGTGCCAGCAGTTACTCGGGGGAGGGACAGCCCCAGCATTTT. Its translation: CASSYSGEGQPQHF.

A remark on this clone: Additional DNA sequences in this sample encode the identical CDR3. CDR3 sequence: CASSVGGEYEQYF. Here the CDR3 DNA reads TGTGCCAGCAGCGTAGGGGGGGAATACGAGCAGTACTTC. The J gene is TRBJ2-7, the V gene TRBV9; tentatively, D is TRBD2 (6 bases). Trimming pared 0 bases from V and 4 bases from J, leaving 8 bases between. There are 13 residues in the CDR3. The germline V gene has CDR1 SGDLS and CDR2 YYNGEE.

This sequence joins TRBV7-9 and TRBJ2-5; a weak D match, TRBD2 (6 bases). The germline CDR1 and CDR2 sequences are SEHNR and FQNEAQ (reference sequence). V was pared by 6 bases and J by 2 bases, with 16 bases between. The CDR3 extends over 15 amino acids. The CDR3 nucleotides read TGTGCCAGCAGTTCCTCGGGACTTTCTCAAGAGACCCAGTACTTC. Its protein is CASSSSGLSQETQYF.

This clone was counted a few times. This specimen includes other DNA sequences encoding the same CDR3. The CDR3 sequence is CASSLAGMNTEAFF. The CDR3 DNA follows: TGTGCCAGCAGTTTAGCAGGGATGAACACTGAAGCTTTCTTT. The gene calls are TRBV27 and TRBJ1-1, with D maybe TRBD1 (5 bases). The CDR3 runs to 14 residues. Germline V CDR1 and CDR2: MNHEY, SMNVEV (reference sequence). V was shortened by 2 bases and J by 0 bases, with 7 bases between the two germline ends.

The rearrangement uses TRBV7-9 and TRBJ2-7, with unresolved D. Germline-derived CDR1 and CDR2 are SEHNR and FQNEAQ (reference sequence). The CDR3 extends over 15 amino acids. Trimming took off 1 base at V and 3 bases at J, with 13 bases between the two ends. The CDR3 bases are TGTGCCAGCAGCTTAGATTCGGTCGGAGACTACGAGCAGTACTTC. Amino acids: CASSLDSVGDYEQYF.

Of note for this clone: Additional DNA sequences in this sample encode the identical CDR3. V is TRBV5-1 and J is TRBJ2-1; D tentatively fits TRBD1 or TRBD2 (6 bases each). CDR3 length: 12 amino acids. Per germline, CDR1 SGHRS and CDR2 YFSETQ. The ends were cut back, 4 bases at V and 5 bases at J, with 7 bases in the middle. The CDR3 sequence is CASSRGDNEQFF. The CDR3 region has the DNA TGCGCCAGCAGCAGGGGGGACAATGAGCAGTTCTTC.

The chain joins TRBV29-1 to TRBJ2-3, with D perhaps TRBD1 or TRBD2 (6 bases each). Trimming shortened V by 4 bases and J by 1 base, and 12 bases separated the two germline ends. The CDR3 length is 14 residues. Per germline, CDR1 SQVTM and CDR2 ANQGSEA. The CDR3 coding sequence is TGCAGCGTTGGACAGGAGGGGGGCACAGATACGCAGTATTTT. This codes for CSVGQEGGTDTQYF.

This clone was counted only a few times. The chain carries TRBV5-4 and TRBJ2-3; D is undetermined. The V end lost 0 bases, the J end lost 2 bases, and 4 bases lay between the germline ends. Germline V gene sequence: CDR1 SGHNT, CDR2 YYREEE (reference sequence). This CDR3 region has 13 residues. CDR3 residues: CASSLDNTDTQYF. The CDR3 DNA sequence: TGTGCCAGCAGCTTGGACAACACAGATACGCAGTATTTT.

The rearrangement uses TRBV6-1 and TRBJ2-7, with TRBD2 as a possible D gene (6 bases). The V gene's germline CDR1 is MNHNS and CDR2 SASEGT. This CDR3 contains 13 residues. The CDR3 DNA sequence: TGTGCTTCGGGTGGAGGGCCATCCTACGAGCAGTACTTC. It encodes CASGGGPSYEQYF.

The chain couples TRBV11-2 to TRBJ2-7; D possibly matches TRBD1 or TRBD2 (5 bases each). There are 12 residues in the CDR3. CDR1 is SGHAT and CDR2 is FQNNGV in the germline V gene. V lost 7 bases, J lost 6 bases, and 13 bases lay in between. CDR3 nucleotides: TGTGCCAGCACCGGGGCTTTTTCCGAGCAGTACTTC. Its translation: CASTGAFSEQYF.

V is TRBV29-1 and J is TRBJ2-1; TRBD2 matches at 10 bases. With V trimmed by 1 base and J by 2 bases, 5 bases remained unmatched. Germline assignment: CDR1 SQVTM and CDR2 ANQGSEA. This CDR3 comprises 16 residues. CDR3 residues: CSVEAASGSPYNEQFF. The CDR3 coding sequence is TGCAGCGTTGAAGCGGCTAGCGGGAGTCCCTACAATGAGCAGTTCTTC.

This chain uses TRBV5-5 with TRBJ1-2, with TRBD1 identical over 7 bases. The CDR3 length is 15 residues. V lost 6 bases to trimming and J lost 5 bases; unmatched junction nucleotides: 13. CDR1 is SGHKS, CDR2 YYEKEE, per germline (reference sequence). CDR3 in amino acids: CASTSGPTGNYGYTF. The CDR3 coding sequence is TGTGCCAGCACCTCGGGGCCGACAGGGAATTATGGCTACACCTTC. Full variable domain (remainder filled in from reference TRBV5-5 and TRBJ1-2): DAGVTQSPTHLIKTRGQQVTLRCSPISGHKSVSWYQQVLGQGPQFIFQYYEKEERGRGNFPDRFSARQFPNYSSELNVNALLLGDSALYLCASTSGPTGNYGYTFGSGTRLTVV.

The V and J genes are TRBV19 and TRBJ2-7, with 9 bases that match TRBD1. There are 16 residues in the CDR3. V lost 5 bases, J lost 3 bases, and 11 bases stayed unmatched. Germline CDR1 reads LNHDA; CDR2 reads SQIVND (reference sequence). CDR3 sequence reads: CASSPGGQGLIYEQYF. The CDR3 nucleotides read TGTGCCAGTAGTCCTGGGGGACAGGGTCTGATCTACGAGCAGTACTTC.

V usage is TRBV7-9 and J usage is TRBJ1-2; D remains unclear. There are 13 residues in the CDR3. Germline V gene sequence: CDR1 SEHNR, CDR2 FQNEAQ (reference sequence). Trimming stripped 2 bases from V and 0 bases from J, with 4 bases between. The CDR3 DNA sequence: TGTGCCAGCAGCTTAATAGCTAACTATGGCTACACCTTC. The encoded protein is CASSLIANYGYTF.

The chain is built from TRBV19 and TRBJ1-5; D unresolved. Germline CDR1 LNHDA, CDR2 SQIVND (reference sequence). The CDR3 totals 15 residues. The germline V and J ends were trimmed by 5 bases and 6 bases, with 17 bases remaining between them. The CDR3 spells CASSWAGGFGQPQHF. Here the CDR3 DNA reads TGTGCCAGTAGTTGGGCAGGTGGGTTTGGTCAGCCCCAGCATTTT.

This chain joins TRBV30 and TRBJ2-5; no clear D. Trimming stripped 1 base from V and 5 bases from J, with 5 bases between. The V gene's germline CDR1 is GTSNPN and CDR2 SVGIG (reference sequence). This CDR3 comprises 11 residues. CDR3 amino acids: CAWSEGETQYF. CDR3 nucleotide sequence: TGTGCCTGGAGTGAGGGCGAGACCCAGTACTTC.

CDR3 DNA sequence: TGTGCCAGCAGCTTTTGGGGAAAATACGAGCAGTACTTC. The encoded protein is CASSFWGKYEQYF. The chain carries TRBV13 and TRBJ2-7; D is unresolved. Germline V gives CDR1 PRHDT, CDR2 FYEKMQ (reference sequence). The V gene lost 3 bases and the J gene lost 4 bases, with 10 bases spanning the gap. The CDR3 is 13 residues long.

The chain is built from TRBV9 and TRBJ2-7; possibly TRBD1 for D (6 bases). CDR1 is SGDLS, CDR2 YYNGEE, per germline. The germline V and J ends were trimmed by 0 bases and 5 bases, with 15 bases remaining between them. This CDR3 is built from 15 residues. The CDR3 bases are TGTGCCAGCAGCGTAGCTGGGGGCGCAGCCGACGAGCAGTACTTC. This codes for CASSVAGGAADEQYF.

The gene calls are TRBV27 and TRBJ1-4; TRBD1 matches 7 bases. Trimming took 4 bases from V and 5 from J; bases not matched to a gene: 10. From germline, CDR1 is MNHEY and CDR2 SMNVEV (reference sequence). The CDR3 loop spans 16 amino acids. CDR3 DNA sequence: TGTGCCAGCAGTTCACCAAGACAGGGAGCAAATGAAAAACTGTTTTTT. Protein product: CASSSPRQGANEKLFF.

V gene TRBV19 combines with J gene TRBJ2-5, with 7 nucleotides matching TRBD1. The assigned J gene may be wrong: the sequence end matches TRBJ2-7 better. In germline, CDR1 is LNHDA, CDR2 SQIVND (reference sequence). This CDR3 spans 14 amino acids. The CDR3 loop is CASSIPTGNGEQYF. CDR3 nucleotide sequence: TGTGCCAGTAGTATTCCGACAGGGAACGGCGAGCAGTACTTC.

V gene TRBV5-1 combines with J gene TRBJ2-3, with D uncertain. CDR1 is SGHRS and CDR2 is YFSETQ in the germline V gene. V dropped 4 bases and J dropped 5 bases, with 8 bases sitting between them. The CDR3 contains 12 residues. CDR3 DNA sequence: TGCGCCAGCAGCCCCCTGGGAGATACGCAGTATTTT. Amino acids: CASSPLGDTQYF.

The chain links TRBV7-9 to TRBJ1-2; 9 bases fit TRBD1. The CDR3 covers 15 residues. Germline V gene sequence: CDR1 SEHNR, CDR2 FQNEAQ (reference sequence). With V trimmed by 5 bases and J by 6 bases, 10 bases remained unmatched. This chain's CDR3 is CASSPGTGPGDGYTF. In DNA form, the CDR3 reads TGTGCCAGCAGCCCAGGGACAGGGCCCGGGGATGGCTACACCTTC.

The rearrangement links TRBV11-2 to TRBJ1-6; no clear D. Germline V gene sequence: CDR1 SGHAT, CDR2 FQNNGV. The CDR3 consists of 13 residues. V lost 0 bases and J lost 7, with 4 bases in between. In DNA form, the CDR3 reads TGTGCCAGCAGCTTAGACTCGAATTCACCCCTCCACTTT. Protein: CASSLDSNSPLHF.

Only one count was recorded for this clone. The rearrangement uses TRBV5-1 and TRBJ2-1; 7 bases align to TRBD2. V was clipped by 1 base and J by 1 base; unmatched bases: 5. Germline V gene sequence: CDR1 SGHRS, CDR2 YFSETQ. The CDR3 runs to 16 residues. The CDR3 DNA is TGCGCCAGCAGCTTGACGTGGGGACTATCCTACAATGAGCAGTTCTTC. Residues: CASSLTWGLSYNEQFF.